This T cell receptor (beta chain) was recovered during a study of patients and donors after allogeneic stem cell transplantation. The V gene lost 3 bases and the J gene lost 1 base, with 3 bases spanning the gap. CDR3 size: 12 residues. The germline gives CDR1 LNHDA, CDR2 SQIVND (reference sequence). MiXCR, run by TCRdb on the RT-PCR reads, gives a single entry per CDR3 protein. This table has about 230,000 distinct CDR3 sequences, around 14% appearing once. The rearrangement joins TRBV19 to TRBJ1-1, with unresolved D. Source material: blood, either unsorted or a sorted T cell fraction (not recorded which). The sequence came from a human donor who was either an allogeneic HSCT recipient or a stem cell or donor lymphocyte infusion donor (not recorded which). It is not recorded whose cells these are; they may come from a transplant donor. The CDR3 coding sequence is TGTGCCAGTAGTATCCGGAACACTGAAGCTTTCTTT. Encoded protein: CASSIRNTEAFF.